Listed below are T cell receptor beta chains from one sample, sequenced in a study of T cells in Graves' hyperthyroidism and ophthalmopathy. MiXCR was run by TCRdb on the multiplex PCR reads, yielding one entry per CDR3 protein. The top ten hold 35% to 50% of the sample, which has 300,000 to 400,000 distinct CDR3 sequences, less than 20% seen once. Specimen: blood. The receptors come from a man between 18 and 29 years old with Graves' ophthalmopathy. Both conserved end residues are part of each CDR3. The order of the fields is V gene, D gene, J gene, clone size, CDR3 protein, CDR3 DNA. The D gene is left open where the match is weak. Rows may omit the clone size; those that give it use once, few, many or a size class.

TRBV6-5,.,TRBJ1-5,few,CASSYRQTNQPQHF,TGTGCCAGCAGTTACAGACAGACCAATCAGCCCCAGCATTTT
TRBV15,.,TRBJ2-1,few,CATSSGGNEQFF,TGTGCCACCAGCAGTGGGGGGAATGAGCAGTTCTTC
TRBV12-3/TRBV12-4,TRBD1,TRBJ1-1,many,CASSPRQGFTEAFF,TGTGCCAGCAGTCCGAGACAGGGTTTTACTGAAGCTTTCTTT
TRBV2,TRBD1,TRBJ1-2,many,CASGRTGEYYGYTF,TGTGCCAGCGGTCGGACAGGGGAATACTATGGCTACACCTTC
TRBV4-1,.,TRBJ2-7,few,CASSQAATGTTEQYF,TGCGCCAGCAGCCAAGCGGCCACAGGGACCACCGAGCAGTACTTC
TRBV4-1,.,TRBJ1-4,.,CASSPRHVATNEKLFF,TGCGCCAGCAGCCCCCGGCATGTAGCAACTAATGAAAAACTGTTTTTT
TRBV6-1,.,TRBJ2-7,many,CASADAGAYEQYF,TGTGCCAGCGCCGACGCAGGGGCGTACGAGCAGTACTTC
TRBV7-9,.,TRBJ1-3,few,CASSLVSGSGNTIYF,TGTGCCAGCAGCTTAGTAAGTGGCTCCGGAAACACCATATATTTT
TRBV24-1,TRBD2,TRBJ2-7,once,CATSELSGGHLYKQYF,TGTGCCACCAGTGAACTTAGCGGGGGGCACCTCTACAAGCAGTACTTC
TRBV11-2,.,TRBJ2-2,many,CASSAPDKNTGELFF,TGTGCCAGCAGCGCCCCCGACAAGAACACCGGGGAGCTGTTTTTT
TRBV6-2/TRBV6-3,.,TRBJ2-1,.,CASRITAYNEQFF,TGTGCCAGCAGGATTACAGCTTACAATGAGCAGTTCTTC
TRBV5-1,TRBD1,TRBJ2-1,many,CATRQGANNEQFF,TGCGCCACTCGACAGGGTGCCAACAATGAGCAGTTCTTC
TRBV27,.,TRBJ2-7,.,CASSNRDNSYEQYF,TGTGCCAGCAGTAACCGGGACAATTCCTACGAGCAGTACTTC
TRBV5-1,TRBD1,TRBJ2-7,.,CASSLDPGTGNHEQYF,TGCGCCAGCAGCTTGGACCCTGGGACAGGGAACCACGAGCAGTACTTC
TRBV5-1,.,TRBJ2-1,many,CASMESGPSYNEQFF,TGCGCCAGCATGGAGAGCGGGCCTTCCTACAATGAGCAGTTCTTC
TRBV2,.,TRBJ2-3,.,CASSHTGFSSTDTQYF,TGTGCCAGCAGTCATACAGGGTTCTCTAGCACAGATACGCAGTATTTT
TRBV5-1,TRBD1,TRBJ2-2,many,CASSLVGQGDTGELFF,TGCGCCAGCAGCTTGGTAGGACAGGGGGACACCGGGGAGCTGTTTTTT
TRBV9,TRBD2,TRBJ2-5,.,CASSALGGAGGRETQYF,TGTGCCAGCAGCGCTCTAGGGGGTGCGGGGGGCCGGGAGACCCAGTACTTC
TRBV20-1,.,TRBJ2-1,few,CSAPSTYNEQFF,TGCAGTGCCCCATCAACCTACAATGAGCAGTTCTTC
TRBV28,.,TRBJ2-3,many,CASSARSQEKTTDTQYF,TGTGCCAGCAGTGCCCGATCCCAGGAAAAAACCACAGATACGCAGTATTTT
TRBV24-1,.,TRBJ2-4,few,CATSDIGTSGTPTNIQYF,TGTGCCACCAGTGATATTGGAACTTCCGGGACACCAACAAACATTCAGTACTTC
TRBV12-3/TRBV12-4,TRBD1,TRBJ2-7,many,CASSLGQGVPYEQYF,TGTGCCAGCAGTTTGGGTCAGGGGGTCCCCTACGAGCAGTACTTC
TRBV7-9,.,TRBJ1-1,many,CASSLLQGHTEAFF,TGTGCCAGCAGCTTACTGCAGGGACACACTGAAGCTTTCTTT